Below are 23 T cell receptor beta chains sequenced from a single sample in a study of cytomegalovirus exposure and HLA in healthy donors. Amplification used 60 Vbeta primers and 13 Jbeta primers. Sequencing was performed with immunoSEQ multiplex PCR; in TCRdb, only in-frame clones are kept and a portion is missing. The table records approximately 100,000 clones, approximately 80% of them present only once. Sequenced input: PBMCs. The receptors stem from a woman younger than 35 in good health and CMV-seropositive.

The chain links TRBV7-3 to TRBJ2-1; TRBD2 aligns across 8 bases. This CDR3 has 13 amino acids. In germline, CDR1 is SGHTA, CDR2 FQGTGA. V was pared by 2 bases and J by 9 bases, with 3 bases of the junction left unmatched. Here the CDR3 DNA reads TGTGCCAGCAGCTTAGGAGCGGGAGTTGAGCAGTTCTTC. Translating it yields CASSLGAGVEQFF.

This chain links TRBV11-3 with TRBJ2-1; 7 bases are shared with TRBD2. CDR3 size: 15 residues. The V and J ends lost 4 bases and 4 bases, in that order; junction bases with no gene match: 7. CDR1 SGHNT and CDR2 YENEEA come from the germline V gene. CDR3 sequence: CASSSTSDAYNEQFF. In DNA, the CDR3 is TGTGCCAGCAGCTCCACTAGCGACGCTTACAATGAGCAGTTCTTC.

This chain links TRBV6-5 with TRBJ2-1; TRBD2 matches at 10 bases. With 6 bases clipped from V and 8 bases from J, the junction kept 10 bases outside the gene matches. The CDR3 consists of 15 residues. From germline, CDR1 is MNHEY and CDR2 SVGAGI. CDR3 sequence reads: CASRELAGAIDEQFF. The CDR3 bases are TGTGCCAGCAGAGAGCTAGCGGGGGCCATCGATGAGCAGTTCTTC.

The chain joins TRBV18 to TRBJ2-3; D unresolved. From germline, CDR1 is KGHSH and CDR2 LQKENI. CDR3 length equals 13 residues. The ends were cut back, 6 bases at V and 0 bases at J, with 7 bases in the middle. The CDR3 protein is CASSVHSTDTQYF. The CDR3 DNA follows: TGTGCCAGCTCCGTACATAGCACAGATACGCAGTATTTT.

This clone was seen more than once but under ten times. The rearrangement uses TRBV13 and TRBJ2-7; unclear D gene. The CDR3 length is 12 residues. Germline CDR1 PRHDT, CDR2 FYEKMQ (reference sequence). V was shortened by 0 bases and J by 11 bases, with 11 bases between the two germline ends. DNA of the CDR3: TGTGCCAGCAGCTTAGGACGGTCCCGGGAGTACTTC. It is translated as CASSLGRSREYF.

CDR3 amino acids: CASRPPPLAGSYNEQFF. CDR3 sequence (DNA): TGTGCCAGCAGACCACCCCCGCTAGCGGGATCCTACAATGAGCAGTTCTTC. This chain connects TRBV27 to TRBJ2-1; 9 nucleotides line up with TRBD2. The V segment lost 6 bases and the J segment 1 base; nucleotides outside the gene matches: 10. The length of the CDR3 is 17 residues. CDR1 is MNHEY and CDR2 is SMNVEV in the germline V gene (reference sequence).

The rearrangement joins TRBV25-1 to TRBJ2-1, with 13 bases that match TRBD2. The CDR3 has 14 amino acids. Germline CDR1 and CDR2: MGHDK and SYGVNS. The trim removed 7 bases at V and 4 bases at J, leaving 1 base unmatched. The CDR3 region has the DNA TGTGCCAGCAAGGGACTAGCGGGGTACAATGAGCAGTTCTTC. Translated: CASKGLAGYNEQFF.

The chain joins TRBV30 to TRBJ2-5, with 11 bases fitting TRBD2. After removal of 0 bases from V and 4 bases from J, the junction contained 10 bases not matched to a gene. The CDR3 length is 17 residues. The V gene's germline CDR1 is GTSNPN and CDR2 SVGIG (reference sequence). As DNA, the CDR3 is TGTGCCTGGAGTGTTGACCGGACTAGCGGGCCCCGAGAGACCCAGTACTTC. This sequence encodes CAWSVDRTSGPRETQYF.

This clone occurred a few times. The chain carries TRBV5-1 and TRBJ2-5, with a tentative D call TRBD2 (5 bases). This CDR3 spans 13 amino acids. Germline values: CDR1 SGHRS, CDR2 YFSETQ. Trimming stripped 2 bases from V and 5 bases from J, with 10 bases between. CDR3 nucleotide sequence: TGCGCCAGCAGCTTCGGGAATGGTGAGACCCAGTACTTC. Protein: CASSFGNGETQYF.

This clone was picked up a small number of times. Because it lacks the conserved phenylalanine or tryptophan at the end, this CDR3 is likely a read error. It is unclear where the CDR3 begins or ends on the DNA, so no DNA is shown, and the CDR3 is as TCRdb lists it. This rearrangement joins TRBV6-5 to TRBJ1-2; the table's D gene call, TRBD1, was not cross checked with the DNA. Including both end residues, the CDR3 is 14 amino acids long. Per the germline V gene, CDR1 is MNHEY and CDR2 is SVGAGI. CDR3: CASLPGQGPYGYTV.

The rearrangement links TRBV10-3 to TRBJ2-7, with 7 bases that match TRBD2. With 10 bases clipped from V and 3 bases from J, the junction kept 9 bases outside the gene matches. This CDR3 contains 13 residues. Germline loops: CDR1 ENHRY, CDR2 SYGVKD. This CDR3 reads CATRTSMDYEQYF. The CDR3 nucleotides read TGTGCCACCCGGACTAGTATGGACTACGAGCAGTACTTC.

The rearrangement joins TRBV4-1 to TRBJ2-7; D is uncertain. CDR1 is MGHRA, CDR2 YSYEKL, per germline. The CDR3 spans 14 residues. V shed 0 bases and J shed 7 bases, with 13 bases lying between them. Here the CDR3 DNA reads TGCGCCAGCAGCCAAGATGGGCCTGCTATAGAGCAGTACTTC. Residues: CASSQDGPAIEQYF.

The rearrangement links TRBV5-1 to TRBJ2-3; possibly TRBD1 for D (5 bases). The germline V and J ends were trimmed by 0 bases and 1 base, with 12 bases remaining between them. In germline, CDR1 is SGHRS, CDR2 YFSETQ. The CDR3 consists of 16 residues. For the CDR3, the DNA is TGCGCCAGCAGCTTGGTTTCAAAAGGGGGCACAGATACGCAGTATTTT. Translated: CASSLVSKGGTDTQYF.

This sequence joins TRBV7-8 and TRBJ1-5, with D maybe TRBD1 (5 bases). The CDR3 spans 14 residues. CDR1 SGHVS and CDR2 FQNEAQ come from the germline V gene. V was clipped by 0 bases and J by 7 bases, with 10 bases between them. CDR3 in amino acids: CASSLAVGGQPQHF. DNA for the CDR3: TGTGCCAGCAGCTTAGCGGTCGGGGGGCAGCCCCAGCATTTT.

The chain has TRBV7-9 and TRBJ1-1; no firm D call. From germline, CDR1 is SEHNR and CDR2 FQNEAQ (reference sequence). V lost 5 bases to trimming and J lost 0 bases, with 7 bases between them. The CDR3 is 13 amino acids. CDR3 region: CASSPSLNTEAFF. The CDR3 DNA follows: TGTGCCAGCAGCCCCAGTCTGAACACTGAAGCTTTCTTT.

V is TRBV30 and J is TRBJ2-3, with TRBD2 as a possible D gene (5 bases). The germline V gene encodes CDR1 GTSNPN and CDR2 SVGIG (reference sequence). CDR3 size: 14 residues. Trimming cost V 0 bases and J 0 bases, with 7 bases left between them. DNA for the CDR3: TGTGCCTGGAGTGTGCGAGGGAGCACAGATACGCAGTATTTT. This sequence encodes CAWSVRGSTDTQYF.

A single count supports this clone. V usage is TRBV4-1 and J usage is TRBJ2-7; 10 bases fit TRBD1. This CDR3 is built from 18 residues. J gave up 7 bases and V 0 bases, and 15 bases lay outside the gene matches. CDR1 is MGHRA, CDR2 YSYEKL, per germline. The CDR3 loop reads CASSQDWGLGTGAREQYF. Here the CDR3 DNA reads TGCGCCAGCAGCCAAGATTGGGGGCTAGGGACAGGGGCCCGGGAGCAGTACTTC.

V is TRBV19 and J is TRBJ1-3; no firm D call. From germline, CDR1 is LNHDA and CDR2 SQIVND (reference sequence). Trimming left V 3 bases short and J 8 bases short, with 5 bases between. CDR3 length equals 11 residues. The CDR3 DNA is TGTGCCAGTAGTATTGTCGACACCATATATTTT. Amino acid sequence: CASSIVDTIYF.

The rearrangement links TRBV15 to TRBJ1-4, with 9 positions matching TRBD1. This CDR3 is 16 amino acids long. Germline V lookup: CDR1 LNHNV, CDR2 YYDKDF (reference sequence). The V segment lost 3 bases and the J segment 5 bases; nucleotides outside the gene matches: 7. The CDR3 spells CATSSTGTGNNEKLFF. CDR3 in DNA: TGTGCCACCAGCAGCACCGGGACAGGGAACAATGAAAAACTGTTTTTT.

The chain links TRBV6-5 to TRBJ2-3, with 7 bases fitting TRBD1. CDR1 is MNHEY and CDR2 is SVGAGI in the germline V gene. V shed 5 bases and J 5 bases; nucleotides not matched to a gene: 1. This CDR3 spans 12 amino acids. CDR3 loop: CASSPGGDTQYF. The CDR3 DNA reads as TGTGCCAGCAGTCCAGGGGGAGATACGCAGTATTTT.

This clone was seen once. This chain connects TRBV12-2 to TRBJ2-1; whether TRBD2, the table's D call, matches the DNA was not checked. TRBV12-2 is deemed a pseudogene. The CDR3 covers 18 residues. The CDR3 DNA follows: TGTGCAAGTCGTGGGCGCGGGCGGGTTACAAGCTCCTACAATGAGCAGTTCTTC. This encodes CASRGRGRVTSSYNEQFF.

The V and J genes are TRBV5-1 and TRBJ2-1, with D perhaps TRBD2 (5 bases). There are 16 residues in the CDR3. The germline V and J ends were trimmed by 0 bases and 0 bases, with 10 bases remaining between them. Germline CDR1 and CDR2: SGHRS and YFSETQ. The CDR3 sequence: CASSLASGISYNEQFF. In nucleotides, the CDR3 is TGCGCCAGCAGCTTGGCCAGCGGCATCTCCTACAATGAGCAGTTCTTC.

The rearrangement links TRBV5-1 to TRBJ2-5; 10 bases agree with TRBD2. From germline, CDR1 is SGHRS and CDR2 YFSETQ. The CDR3 runs 16 residues. The J segment lost 5 bases and the V segment lost 1 base, leaving 8 bases of the junction unmatched. The CDR3: CASSLTASGRRETQYF. CDR3 DNA: TGCGCCAGCAGCTTGACCGCTAGCGGGAGACGGGAGACCCAGTACTTC.